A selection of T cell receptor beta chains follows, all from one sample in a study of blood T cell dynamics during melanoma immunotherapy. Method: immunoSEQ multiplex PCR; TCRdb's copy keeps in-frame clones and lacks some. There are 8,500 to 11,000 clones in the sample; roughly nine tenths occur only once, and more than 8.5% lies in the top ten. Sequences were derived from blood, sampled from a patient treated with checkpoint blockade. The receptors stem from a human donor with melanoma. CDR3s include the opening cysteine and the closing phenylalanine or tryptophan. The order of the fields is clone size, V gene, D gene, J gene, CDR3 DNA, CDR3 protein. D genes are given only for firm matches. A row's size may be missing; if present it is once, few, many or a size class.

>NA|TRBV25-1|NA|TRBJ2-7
TGTGCCAGCAGTGAAGGGGCGGTGACAGGTGATTACGAGCAGTACTTC
CASSEGAVTGDYEQYF
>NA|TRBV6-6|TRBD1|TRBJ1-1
TGTGCCAGCAGTTACTTGGACAGGGGGGCTGAAGCTTTCTTT
CASSYLDRGAEAFF
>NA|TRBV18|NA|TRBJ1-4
TGTGCCAGCTCACCAGGGATCGGGGCAACTAATGAAAAACTGTTTTTT
CASSPGIGATNEKLFF
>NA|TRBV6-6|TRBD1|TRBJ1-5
TGTGCCAGCGGTTCGGTAGGACAGGGGAATCAGCCCCAGCATTTT
CASGSVGQGNQPQHF
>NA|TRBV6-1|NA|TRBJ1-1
TGTGCCAGCAGTGAAGTGGGGAGAGTACTCCCTGAAGCTTTCTTT
CASSEVGRVLPEAFF
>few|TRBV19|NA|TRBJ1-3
TGTGCCAGTAGTATGTCGGTTATCTCTGGAAACACCATATATTTT
CASSMSVISGNTIYF
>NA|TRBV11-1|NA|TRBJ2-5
TGTGCCAGCAGCTTGGACACCTTTGAGGAGACCCAGTACTTC
CASSLDTFEETQYF
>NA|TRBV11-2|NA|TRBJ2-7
TGTGCCAGCAGCTTAGGTGGCGCCGGCAACGAGCAGTACTTC
CASSLGGAGNEQYF
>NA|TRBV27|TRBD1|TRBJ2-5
TGTGCCAGCAGTCCGACAGACAGGGGCGGAGAGACCCAGTACTTC
CASSPTDRGGETQYF
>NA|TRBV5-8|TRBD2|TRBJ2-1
TGTGCCAGCAGCCTCCTAGGACTAGCGGGAGGGGGCTCCTACAATGAGCAGTTCTTC
CASSLLGLAGGGSYNEQFF
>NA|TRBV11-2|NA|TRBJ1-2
TGTGCCAGCAGCTTAGTCTCTGACCCGAACGGTTGGGGGATGGATGGCTACACCTTC
CASSLVSDPNGWGMDGYTF
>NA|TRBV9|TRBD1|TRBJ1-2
TGTGCCAGCAGCGTAGGGGCAGGGGGGAACTATGGCTACACCTTC
CASSVGAGGNYGYTF
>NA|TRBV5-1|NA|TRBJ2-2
TGCGCCAGCAGCTTTTCAGGGAACACCGGGGAGCTGTTTTTT
CASSFSGNTGELFF
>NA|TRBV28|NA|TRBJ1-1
TGTGCCAGCAGACCGACTGAACTGAACACTGAAGCTTTCTTT
CASRPTELNTEAFF
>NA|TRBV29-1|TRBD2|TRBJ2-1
TGCAGCGTGACGTTAGTAGCGGGAGGGAAGTACAATGAGCAGTTCTTC
CSVTLVAGGKYNEQFF
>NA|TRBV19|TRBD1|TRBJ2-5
TGTGCCAGTAGTACCAGCTTCCAGGGGGTGCGGGAGACCCAGTACTTC
CASSTSFQGVRETQYF
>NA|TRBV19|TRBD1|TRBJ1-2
TGTGCCAGTAGTATCCCCTTGACAGGGGGCGCGGATGGCTACACCTTC
CASSIPLTGGADGYTF
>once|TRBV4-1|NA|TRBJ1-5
TGCGCCAGCAGCCAAGATGGCGGGGTAAAGGATCAGCCCCAGCATTTT
CASSQDGGVKDQPQHF
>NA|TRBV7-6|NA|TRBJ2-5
TGTGCCAGCAGCCGGCCAGGGACACGGGAAGAGACCCAGTACTTC
CASSRPGTREETQYF
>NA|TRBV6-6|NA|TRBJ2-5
TGTGCCAGCAGTCGCGCGGGGAACCAAGAGACCCAGTACTTC
CASSRAGNQETQYF
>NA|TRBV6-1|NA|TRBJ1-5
TGTGCCAGCAGTGTTACAGGTAATCAGCCCCAGCATTTT
CASSVTGNQPQHF
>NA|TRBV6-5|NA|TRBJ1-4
TGTGCCAGCAGTTCCCGGGGTGGAAAACTGTTTTTT
CASSSRGGKLFF
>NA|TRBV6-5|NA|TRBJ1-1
TGTGCCAGCAGTGAAGGGTACGGGACCACTGAAGCTTTCTTT
CASSEGYGTTEAFF
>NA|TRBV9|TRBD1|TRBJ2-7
TGTGCCAGCAGCGTCGAACCGGGACAGGGGTACGAGCAGTACTTC
CASSVEPGQGYEQYF
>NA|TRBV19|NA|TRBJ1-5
TGTGCCAGTAGTATAGGAATGGGAATGGGCGCGTTATCCAATCAGCCCCAGCATTTT
CASSIGMGMGALSNQPQHF